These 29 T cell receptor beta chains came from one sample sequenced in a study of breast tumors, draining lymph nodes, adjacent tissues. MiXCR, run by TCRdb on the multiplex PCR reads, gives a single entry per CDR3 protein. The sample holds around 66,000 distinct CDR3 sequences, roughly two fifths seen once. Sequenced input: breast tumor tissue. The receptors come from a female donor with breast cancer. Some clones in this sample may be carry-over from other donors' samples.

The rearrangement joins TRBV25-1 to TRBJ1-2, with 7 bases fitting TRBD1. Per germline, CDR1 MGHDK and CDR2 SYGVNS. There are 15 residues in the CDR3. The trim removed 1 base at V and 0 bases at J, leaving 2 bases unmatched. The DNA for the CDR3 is TGTGCCAGCAGTGAATTCGGACAGGCTAACTATGGCTACACCTTC. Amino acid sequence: CASSEFGQANYGYTF.

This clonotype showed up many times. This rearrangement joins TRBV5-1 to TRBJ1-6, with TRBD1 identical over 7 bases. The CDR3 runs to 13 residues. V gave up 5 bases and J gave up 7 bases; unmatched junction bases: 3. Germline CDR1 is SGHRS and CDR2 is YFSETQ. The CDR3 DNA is TGCGCCAGCAGGGGAGGGGGCAATTCACCCCTCCACTTT. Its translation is CASRGGGNSPLHF. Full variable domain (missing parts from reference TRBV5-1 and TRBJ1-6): KAGVTQTPRYLIKTRGQQVTLSCSPISGHRSVSWYQQTPGQGLQFLFEYFSETQRNKGNFPGRFSGRQFSNSRSEMNVSTLELGDSALYLCASRGGGNSPLHFGNGTRLTVT.

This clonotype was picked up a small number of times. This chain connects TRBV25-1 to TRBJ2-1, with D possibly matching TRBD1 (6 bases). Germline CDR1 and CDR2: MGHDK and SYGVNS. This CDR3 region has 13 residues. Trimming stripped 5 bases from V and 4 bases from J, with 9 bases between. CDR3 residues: CASSKGGYNEQFF. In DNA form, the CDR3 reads TGTGCCAGCAGTAAAGGGGGATACAATGAGCAGTTCTTC.

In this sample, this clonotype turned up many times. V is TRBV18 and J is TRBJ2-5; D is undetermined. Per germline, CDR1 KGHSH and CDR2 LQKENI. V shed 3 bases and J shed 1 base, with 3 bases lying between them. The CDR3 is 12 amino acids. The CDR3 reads CASSPGQETQYF. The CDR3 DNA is TGTGCCAGCTCACCCGGCCAAGAGACCCAGTACTTC.

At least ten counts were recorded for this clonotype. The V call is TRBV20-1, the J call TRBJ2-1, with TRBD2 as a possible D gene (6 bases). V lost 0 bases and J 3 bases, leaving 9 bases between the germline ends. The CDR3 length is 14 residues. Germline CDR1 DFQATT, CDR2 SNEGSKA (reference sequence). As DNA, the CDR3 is TGCAGTGCTAGAGATCACGGGGGCTACAATGAGCAGTTCTTC. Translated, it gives CSARDHGGYNEQFF.

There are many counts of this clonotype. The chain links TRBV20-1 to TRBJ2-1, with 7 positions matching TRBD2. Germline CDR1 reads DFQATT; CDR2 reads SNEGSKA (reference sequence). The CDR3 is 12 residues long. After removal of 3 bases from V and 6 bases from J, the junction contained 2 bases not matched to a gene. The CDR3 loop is CSASRLANEQFF. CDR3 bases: TGCAGTGCTAGTAGACTAGCCAATGAGCAGTTCTTC.

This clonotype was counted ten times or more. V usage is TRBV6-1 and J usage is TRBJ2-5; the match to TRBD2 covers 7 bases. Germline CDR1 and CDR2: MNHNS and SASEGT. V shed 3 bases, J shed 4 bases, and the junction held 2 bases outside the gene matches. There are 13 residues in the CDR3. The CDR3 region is CASSDGGRETQYF. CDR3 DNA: TGTGCCAGCAGTGACGGCGGGAGAGAGACCCAGTACTTC.

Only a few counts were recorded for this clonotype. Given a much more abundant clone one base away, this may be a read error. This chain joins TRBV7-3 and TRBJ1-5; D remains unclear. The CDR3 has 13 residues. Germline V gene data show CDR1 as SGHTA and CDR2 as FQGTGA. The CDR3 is CASGLGIGQPQHF. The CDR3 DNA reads TGTGCCAGCGGCTTAGGAATTGGTCAGCCCCAGCATTTT.

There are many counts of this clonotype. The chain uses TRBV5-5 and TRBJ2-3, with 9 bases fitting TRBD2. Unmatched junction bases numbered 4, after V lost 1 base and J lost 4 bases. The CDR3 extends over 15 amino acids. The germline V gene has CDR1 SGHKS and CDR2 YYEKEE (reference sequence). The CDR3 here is CASSLQREVADTQYF. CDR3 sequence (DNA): TGTGCCAGCAGCTTGCAGCGGGAGGTCGCAGATACGCAGTATTTT.

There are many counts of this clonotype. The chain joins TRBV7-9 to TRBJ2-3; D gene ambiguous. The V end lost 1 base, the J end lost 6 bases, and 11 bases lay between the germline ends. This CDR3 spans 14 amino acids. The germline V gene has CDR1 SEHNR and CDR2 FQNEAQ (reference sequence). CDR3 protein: CASSLGTSADTQYF. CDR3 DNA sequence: TGTGCCAGCAGCTTAGGGACCTCTGCGGATACGCAGTATTTT. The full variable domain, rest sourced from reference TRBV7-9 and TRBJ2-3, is DTGVSQNPRHKITKRGQNVTFRCDPISEHNRLYWYRQTLGQGPEFLTYFQNEAQLEKSRLLSDRFSAERPKGSFSTLEIQRTEQGDSAMYLCASSLGTSADTQYFGPGTRLTVL.

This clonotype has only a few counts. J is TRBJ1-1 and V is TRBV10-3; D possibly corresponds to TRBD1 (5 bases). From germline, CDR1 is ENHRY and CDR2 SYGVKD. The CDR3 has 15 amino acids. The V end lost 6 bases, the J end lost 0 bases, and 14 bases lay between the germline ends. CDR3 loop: CAISDGGRLNTEAFF. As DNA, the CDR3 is TGTGCCATCAGCGACGGGGGACGGCTGAACACTGAAGCTTTCTTT.

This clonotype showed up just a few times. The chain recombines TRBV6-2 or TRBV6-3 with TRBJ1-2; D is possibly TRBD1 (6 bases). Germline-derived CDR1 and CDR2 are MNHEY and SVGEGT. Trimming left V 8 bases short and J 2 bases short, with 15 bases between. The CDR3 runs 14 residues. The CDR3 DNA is TGTGCCAGCTGGGGGGCCGGCGGAAACTATGGCTACACCTTC. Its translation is CASWGAGGNYGYTF.

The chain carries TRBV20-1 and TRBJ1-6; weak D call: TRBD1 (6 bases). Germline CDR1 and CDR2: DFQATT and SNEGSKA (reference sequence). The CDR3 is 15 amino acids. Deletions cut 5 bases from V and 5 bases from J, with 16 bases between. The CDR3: CSAVRRGGDNSPLHF. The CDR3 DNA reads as TGCAGTGCTGTCCGCAGGGGAGGAGATAATTCACCCCTCCACTTT.

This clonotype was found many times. The CDR3 sequence is CASSKTGTGFYSNQPQHF. In DNA form, the CDR3 reads TGTGCCAGCAGTAAAACCGGGACAGGATTTTATAGCAATCAGCCCCAGCATTTT. The J gene is TRBJ1-5, the V gene TRBV6-5; 8 bases line up with TRBD1. In germline, CDR1 is MNHEY, CDR2 SVGAGI. CDR3 length: 18 residues. With V trimmed by 5 bases and J by 0 bases, 12 bases remained unmatched.

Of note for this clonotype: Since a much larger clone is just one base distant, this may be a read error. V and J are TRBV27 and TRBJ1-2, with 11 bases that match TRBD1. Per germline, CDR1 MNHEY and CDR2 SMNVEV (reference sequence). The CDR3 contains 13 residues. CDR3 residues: CASSQDRGHGYIF. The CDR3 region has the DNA TGTGCCAGCAGCCAGGACAGGGGGCATGGCTACATCTTC.

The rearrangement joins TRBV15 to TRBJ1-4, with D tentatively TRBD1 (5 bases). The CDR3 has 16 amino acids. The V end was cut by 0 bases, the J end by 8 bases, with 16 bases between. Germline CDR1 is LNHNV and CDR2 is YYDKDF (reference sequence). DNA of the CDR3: TGTGCCACCAGCAGAGAGGGATCGGTGGGGGGGGAAAAACTGTTTTTT. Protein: CATSREGSVGGEKLFF.

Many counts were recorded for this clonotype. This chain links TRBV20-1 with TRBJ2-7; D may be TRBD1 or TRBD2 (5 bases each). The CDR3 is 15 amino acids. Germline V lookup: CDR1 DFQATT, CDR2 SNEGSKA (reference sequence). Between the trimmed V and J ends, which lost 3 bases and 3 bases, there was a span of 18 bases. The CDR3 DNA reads TGCAGTGCTAGCCGGGACCCCCTGGGCCTCTACGAGCAGTACTTC. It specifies CSASRDPLGLYEQYF.

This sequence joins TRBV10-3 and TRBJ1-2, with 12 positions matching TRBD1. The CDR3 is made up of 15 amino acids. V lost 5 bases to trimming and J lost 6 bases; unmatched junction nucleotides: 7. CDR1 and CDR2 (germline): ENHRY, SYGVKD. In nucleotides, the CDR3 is TGTGCCATCAGTAATACCGGGACAGGGGGCCATGGCTACACCTTC. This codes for CAISNTGTGGHGYTF.

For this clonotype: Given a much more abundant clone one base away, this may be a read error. CDR3 amino acids: CASSLRTSGEGEQFF. CDR3 nucleotide sequence: TGTGCCAGCAGTTTAAGGACTAGCGGGGAGGGCGAGCAGTTCTTC. V usage is TRBV12-3 or TRBV12-4 and J usage is TRBJ2-1; 12 nucleotides line up with TRBD2. Trimming removed 2 bases from V and 10 bases from J; junction bases left unmatched: 6. The CDR3 is made up of 15 amino acids.

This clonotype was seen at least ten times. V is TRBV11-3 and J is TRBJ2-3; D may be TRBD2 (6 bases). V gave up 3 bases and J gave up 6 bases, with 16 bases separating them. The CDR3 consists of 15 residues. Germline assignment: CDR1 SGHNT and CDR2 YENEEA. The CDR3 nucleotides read TGTGCCAGCAGCTTCCGGGACTCCCTGGGGGATACGCAGTATTTT. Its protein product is CASSFRDSLGDTQYF.

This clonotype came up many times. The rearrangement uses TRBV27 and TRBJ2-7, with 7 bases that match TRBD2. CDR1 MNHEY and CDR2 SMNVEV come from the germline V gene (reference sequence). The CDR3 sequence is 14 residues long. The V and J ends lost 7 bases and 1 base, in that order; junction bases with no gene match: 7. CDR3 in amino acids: CASKLLASSYEQYF. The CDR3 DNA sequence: TGTGCCAGCAAATTACTAGCGAGTTCCTACGAGCAGTACTTC.

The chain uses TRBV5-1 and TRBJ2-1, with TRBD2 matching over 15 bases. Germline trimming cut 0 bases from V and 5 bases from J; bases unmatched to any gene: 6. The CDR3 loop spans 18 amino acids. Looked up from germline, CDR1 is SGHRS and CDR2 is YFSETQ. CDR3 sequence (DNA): TGCGCCAGCAGCTTGGGGCGGACTAGCGGGGGGGCCAACAATGAGCAGTTCTTC. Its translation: CASSLGRTSGGANNEQFF.

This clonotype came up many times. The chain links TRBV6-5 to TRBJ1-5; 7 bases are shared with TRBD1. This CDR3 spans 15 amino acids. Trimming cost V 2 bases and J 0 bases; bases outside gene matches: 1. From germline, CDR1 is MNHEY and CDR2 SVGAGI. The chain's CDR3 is CASSYRQGSNQPQHF. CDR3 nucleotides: TGTGCCAGCAGTTACAGACAGGGTAGCAATCAGCCCCAGCATTTT.

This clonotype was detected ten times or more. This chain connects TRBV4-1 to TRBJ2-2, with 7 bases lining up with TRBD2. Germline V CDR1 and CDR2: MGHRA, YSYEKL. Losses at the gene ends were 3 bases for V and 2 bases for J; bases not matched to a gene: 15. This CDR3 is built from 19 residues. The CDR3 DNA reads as TGCGCCAGCAGCCACAGTCTCGGGTGGAGCGGGAAAAACACCGGGGAGCTGTTTTTT. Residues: CASSHSLGWSGKNTGELFF.

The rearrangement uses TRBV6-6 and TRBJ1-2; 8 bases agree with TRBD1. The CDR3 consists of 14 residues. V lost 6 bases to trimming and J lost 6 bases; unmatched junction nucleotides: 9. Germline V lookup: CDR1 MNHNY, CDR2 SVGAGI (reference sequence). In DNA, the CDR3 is TGTGCCAGCAGCCTAAGGACAGGGATGAATGGCTACACCTTC. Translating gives CASSLRTGMNGYTF.

The CDR3 region is CASSVGAGTGNEQFF. The CDR3 coding sequence is TGTGCCAGCAGCGTAGGGGCGGGAACAGGCAATGAGCAGTTCTTC. V gene TRBV9 combines with J gene TRBJ2-1; D possibly corresponds to TRBD2 (6 bases). The length of the CDR3 is 15 residues. The V end was cut by 0 bases, the J end by 6 bases, with 13 bases between. Germline-derived CDR1 and CDR2 are SGDLS and YYNGEE.

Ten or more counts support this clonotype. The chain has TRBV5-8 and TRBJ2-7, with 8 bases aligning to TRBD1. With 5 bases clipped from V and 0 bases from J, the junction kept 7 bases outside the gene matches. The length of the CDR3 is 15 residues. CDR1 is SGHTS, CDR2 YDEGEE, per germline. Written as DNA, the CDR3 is TGTGCCAGCAGATACGACAGGGGATCCTCCTACGAGCAGTACTTC. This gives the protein CASRYDRGSSYEQYF.

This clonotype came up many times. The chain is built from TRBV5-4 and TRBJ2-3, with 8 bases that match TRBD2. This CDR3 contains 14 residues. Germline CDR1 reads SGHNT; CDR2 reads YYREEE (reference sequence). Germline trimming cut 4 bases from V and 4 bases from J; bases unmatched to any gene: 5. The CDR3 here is CASSPRGDADTQYF. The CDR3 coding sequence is TGTGCCAGCAGCCCGCGGGGGGACGCAGATACGCAGTATTTT.

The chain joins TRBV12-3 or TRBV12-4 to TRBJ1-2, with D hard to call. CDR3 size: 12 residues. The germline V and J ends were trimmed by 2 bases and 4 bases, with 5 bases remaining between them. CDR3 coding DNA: TGTGCCAGCAGTTTAAAGACCTATGGCTACACCTTC. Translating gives CASSLKTYGYTF.